A few counts support the clone carrying this T cell receptor (beta chain). Its cognate antigen is unknown. Individuals who donated were healthy Caucasians from Russia aged about 6 to 100. Trimming took off 4 bases at V and 7 bases at J, with 5 bases between the two ends. CDR1 is DFQATT, CDR2 SNEGSKA, per germline (reference sequence). The CDR3 extends over 10 amino acids. The sample belongs to a study of blood T cells in healthy people across ages. Study results and limitations: Older individuals had lower TCR beta diversity per million T cells (the decline was roughly linear).

A second about 7 to 12 cycle PCR used barcoded and J-beta primers. One entry per CDR3 protein results from TCRdb running MiXCR on the 5' RACE reads. The sample gives approximately 820,000 distinct CDR3 sequences, roughly 44% of which show up once; under 20% is in the top ten. The chain joins TRBV20-1 to TRBJ1-5; no clear D gene. The sequence was collected from a man in his 60s in good health. Sequencing was carried out using blood. CDR3 bases: TGCAGTGCTACGCCGCAGCCCCAGCATTTT. Amino acid sequence: CSATPQPQHF.